This TCR beta chain stems from a study of shared clonotypes between healthy human individuals. Study-wide background: Per donor, three plates held CD4 naive cells, three held CD4 memory, two held CD8 naive and one held CD8 memory.

Turning to this clone: The antigen remains undetermined.

Findings of the study overall: Clonotypes not shared had lower generation probabilities than those common to all four donors. Naive subsets generally exceeded memory subsets in estimated richness.

Assay used: immunoSEQ multiplex PCR; TCRdb lists only in-frame clones, some missing. The table includes fewer than 850,000 clones, about 90% detected once. The CDR3 has 15 residues. Germline V gene data show CDR1 as MNHEY and CDR2 as SVGAGI. V lost 7 bases and J lost 4; bases outside the gene matches: 10. Sequencing was done on a sample of memory CD8+ T cells from PBMCs. Described subset: CD45RO+ cells pooled with CCR7-negative TemRA cells. The TCR was taken from a man between 18 and 29 years old in good health. Some clones in this sample may be carry-over from other donors' samples. The rearrangement joins TRBV6-5 to TRBJ2-1; 7 nucleotides align to TRBD2. CDR3 in amino acids: CASKRGLAEYNEQFF. CDR3 bases: TGTGCCAGCAAAAGGGGTCTAGCGGAATACAATGAGCAGTTCTTC.